This T cell receptor (beta chain) emerged from a study of CD8+ T cells in alopecia areata. Study-level background: Treatment with tofacitinib (6 to 18 months) was followed by 6 months off drug. Study findings and constraints: Scalp clonality decreased significantly with tofacitinib, and so did expanded CD8+ clones among the top 100. Alopecia totalis/universalis scalp especially showed more expanded CD8+ clones than normal scalp.

Treatment denoted: oral pan-JAK inhibitor, 5-10 mg twice daily. Lesional scalp punch biopsies and peripheral blood were collected from alopecia areata patients. TCR sequencing used cDNA made by reverse transcription of extracted RNA. Sequenced by immunoSEQ multiplex PCR; TCRdb stores in-frame clones only, minus some. The sample consists of over 100,000 clones, approximately 53% of them appearing once. The V and J ends lost 4 bases and 4 bases respectively, with 13 bases between them. This CDR3 spans 13 amino acids. Per the germline V gene, CDR1 is SQVTM and CDR2 is ANQGSEA. Comment on this clone: Its antigen remains unknown.

This material consisted of CD4+ T cells sorted from blood, taken at week 4, from a patient treated with tofacitinib. V gene TRBV29-1 combines with J gene TRBJ1-1, with D uncertain. The sequence derives from a human donor with alopecia areata. The CDR3 reads CSVVDGPGTEAFF. For the CDR3, the DNA is TGCAGCGTTGTTGATGGACCCGGCACTGAAGCTTTCTTT.